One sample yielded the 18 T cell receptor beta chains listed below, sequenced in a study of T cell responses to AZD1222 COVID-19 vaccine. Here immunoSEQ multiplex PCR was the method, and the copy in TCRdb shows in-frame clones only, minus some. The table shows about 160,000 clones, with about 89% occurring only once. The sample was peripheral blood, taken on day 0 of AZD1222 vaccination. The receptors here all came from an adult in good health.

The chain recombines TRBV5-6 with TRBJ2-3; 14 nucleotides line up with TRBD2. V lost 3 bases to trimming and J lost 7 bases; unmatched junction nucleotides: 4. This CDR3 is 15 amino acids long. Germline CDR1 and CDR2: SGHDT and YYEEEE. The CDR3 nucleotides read TGTGCCAGCAGCTGGGGGACTAGCGGGAGTCATACGCAGTATTTT. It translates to CASSWGTSGSHTQYF. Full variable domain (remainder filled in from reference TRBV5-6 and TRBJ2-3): DAGVTQSPTHLIKTRGQQVTLRCSPKSGHDTVSWYQQALGQGPQFIFQYYEEEERQRGNFPDRFSGHQFPNYSSELNVNALLLGDSALYLCASSWGTSGSHTQYFGPGTRLTVL.

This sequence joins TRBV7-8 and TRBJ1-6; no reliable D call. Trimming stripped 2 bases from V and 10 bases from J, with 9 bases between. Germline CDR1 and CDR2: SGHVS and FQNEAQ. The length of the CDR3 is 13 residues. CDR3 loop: CASSLNGLSPLHF. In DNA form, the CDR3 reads TGTGCCAGCAGCTTAAACGGGCTCTCACCCCTCCACTTT.

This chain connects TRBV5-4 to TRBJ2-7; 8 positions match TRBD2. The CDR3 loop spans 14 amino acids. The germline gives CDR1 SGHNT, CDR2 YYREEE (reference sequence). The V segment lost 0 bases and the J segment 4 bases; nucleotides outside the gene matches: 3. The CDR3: CASSLGGRSYEQYF. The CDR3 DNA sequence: TGTGCCAGCAGCTTGGGCGGGAGGTCATACGAGCAGTACTTC.

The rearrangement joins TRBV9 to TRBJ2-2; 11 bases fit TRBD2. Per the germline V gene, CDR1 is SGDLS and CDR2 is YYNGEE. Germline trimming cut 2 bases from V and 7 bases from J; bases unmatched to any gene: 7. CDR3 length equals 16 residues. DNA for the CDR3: TGTGCCAGCAGCGTTAGCGGGAGGGCCTCTGTCGGGGAGCTGTTTTTT. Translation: CASSVSGRASVGELFF.

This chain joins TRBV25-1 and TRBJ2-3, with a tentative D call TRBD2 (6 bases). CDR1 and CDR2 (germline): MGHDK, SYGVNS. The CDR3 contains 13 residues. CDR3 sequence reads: CATGGGTTDTQYF. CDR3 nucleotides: TGTGCTACAGGTGGGGGGACCACAGATACGCAGTATTTT. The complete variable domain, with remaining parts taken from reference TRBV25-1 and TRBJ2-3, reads EADIYQTPRYLVIGTGKKITLECSQTMGHDKMYWYQQDPGMELHLIHYSYGVNSTEKGDLSSESTVSRIRTEHFPLTLESARPSHTSQYLCATGGGTTDTQYFGPGTRLTVL.

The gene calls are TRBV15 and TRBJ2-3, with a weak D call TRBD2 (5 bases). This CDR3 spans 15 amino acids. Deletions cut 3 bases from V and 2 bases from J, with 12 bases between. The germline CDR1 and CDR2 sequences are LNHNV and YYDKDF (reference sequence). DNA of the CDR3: TGTGCCACCAGCAGGAGGAAGGGAGTCACAGATACGCAGTATTTT. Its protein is CATSRRKGVTDTQYF.

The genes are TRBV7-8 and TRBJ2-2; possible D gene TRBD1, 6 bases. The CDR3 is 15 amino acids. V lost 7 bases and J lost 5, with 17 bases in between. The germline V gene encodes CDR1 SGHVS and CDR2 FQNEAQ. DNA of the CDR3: TGTGCCAGCACCACATGGCAGGGGCGAACCGGGGAGCTGTTTTTT. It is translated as CASTTWQGRTGELFF.

CDR3: CASSLDRDQPQHF. In nucleotides, the CDR3 is TGCGCCAGCAGCCTCGACAGGGATCAGCCCCAGCATTTT. The rearrangement joins TRBV5-1 to TRBJ1-5, with TRBD1 matching 7 bases. The germline V gene encodes CDR1 SGHRS and CDR2 YFSETQ. Trimming removed 4 bases from V and 5 bases from J; junction bases left unmatched: 3. CDR3 length: 13 residues.

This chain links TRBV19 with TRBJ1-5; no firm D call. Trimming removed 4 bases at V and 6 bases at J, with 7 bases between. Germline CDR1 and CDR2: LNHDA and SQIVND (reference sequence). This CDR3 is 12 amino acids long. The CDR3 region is CASSTLSQPQHF. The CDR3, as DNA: TGTGCCAGTAGTACTCTCAGTCAGCCCCAGCATTTT.

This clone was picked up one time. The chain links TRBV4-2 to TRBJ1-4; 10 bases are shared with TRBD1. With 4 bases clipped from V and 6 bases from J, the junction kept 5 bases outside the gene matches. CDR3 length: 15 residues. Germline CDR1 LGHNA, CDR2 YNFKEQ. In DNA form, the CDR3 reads TGTGCCAGCAGCCGGCACGGGACAGGGGATGAAAAACTGTTTTTT. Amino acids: CASSRHGTGDEKLFF.

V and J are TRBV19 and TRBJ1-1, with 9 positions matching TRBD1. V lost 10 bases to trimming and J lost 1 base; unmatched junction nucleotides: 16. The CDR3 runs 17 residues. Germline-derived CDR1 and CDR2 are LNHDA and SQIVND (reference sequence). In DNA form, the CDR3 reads TGTGCCACACGCATCCTCCCGGGACAGGGTGGGAACACTGAAGCTTTCTTT. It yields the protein CATRILPGQGGNTEAFF.

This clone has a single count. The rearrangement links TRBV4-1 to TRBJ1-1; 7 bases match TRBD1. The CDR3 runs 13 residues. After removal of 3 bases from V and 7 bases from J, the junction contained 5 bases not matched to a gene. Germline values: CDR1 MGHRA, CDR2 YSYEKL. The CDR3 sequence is CASSQPGQFEAFF. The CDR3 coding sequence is TGCGCCAGCAGCCAGCCGGGACAGTTTGAAGCTTTCTTT.

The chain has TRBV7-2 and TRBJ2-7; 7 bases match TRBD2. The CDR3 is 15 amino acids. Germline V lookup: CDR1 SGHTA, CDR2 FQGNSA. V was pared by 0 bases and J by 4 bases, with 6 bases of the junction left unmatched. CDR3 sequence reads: CASSLAGRKPYEQYF. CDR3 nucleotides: TGTGCCAGCAGCTTAGCCGGGAGGAAGCCTTACGAGCAGTACTTC.

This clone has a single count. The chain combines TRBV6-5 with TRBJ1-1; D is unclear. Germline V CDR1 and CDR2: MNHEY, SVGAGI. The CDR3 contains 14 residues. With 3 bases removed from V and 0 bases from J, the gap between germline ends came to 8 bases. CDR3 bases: TGTGCCAGCAGTTATGGAGTAATGAACACTGAAGCTTTCTTT. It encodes CASSYGVMNTEAFF.

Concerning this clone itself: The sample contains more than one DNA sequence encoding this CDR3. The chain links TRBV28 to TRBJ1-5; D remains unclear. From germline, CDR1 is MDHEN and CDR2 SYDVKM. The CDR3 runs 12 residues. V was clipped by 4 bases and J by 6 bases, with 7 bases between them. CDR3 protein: CASSSPGQPQHF. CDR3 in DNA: TGTGCCAGCAGTTCACCGGGTCAGCCCCAGCATTTT.

The CDR3 protein is CASSSQSDTEAFF. CDR3 sequence (DNA): TGCGCCAGCAGCTCCCAGTCGGACACTGAAGCTTTCTTT. This chain uses TRBV5-1 with TRBJ1-1, with D unresolved. The V gene's germline CDR1 is SGHRS and CDR2 YFSETQ. The CDR3 consists of 13 residues. The V end lost 3 bases, the J end lost 3 bases, and 9 bases lay between the germline ends.

CDR3 bases: TGTGCCAGTAGTAACGGGAGGACCTCCTACGAGCAGTACTTC. The encoded protein is CASSNGRTSYEQYF. The chain joins TRBV19 to TRBJ2-7; 7 nucleotides agree with TRBD2. The CDR3 runs to 14 residues. V shed 4 bases and J 0 bases; nucleotides not matched to a gene: 3. In germline, CDR1 is LNHDA, CDR2 SQIVND (reference sequence). Complete variable domain (other parts from reference TRBV19 and TRBJ2-7): DGGITQSPKYLFRKEGQNVTLSCEQNLNHDAMYWYRQDPGQGLRLIYYSQIVNDFQKGDIAEGYSVSREKKESFPLTVTSAQKNPTAFYLCASSNGRTSYEQYFGPGTRLTVT.

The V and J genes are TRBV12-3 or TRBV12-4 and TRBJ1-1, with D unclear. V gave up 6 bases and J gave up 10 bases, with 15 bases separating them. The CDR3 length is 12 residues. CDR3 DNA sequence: TGTGCCAGCAGCCCGCGGTTCCTTAGAGCTTTCTTT. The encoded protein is CASSPRFLRAFF.